These 12 T cell receptor beta chains were sequenced from one sample in a study of cytomegalovirus exposure and HLA in healthy donors (dated by TCRdb to the late 2010s). Library preparation used the immunoSEQ multiplex PCR assay. The multiplex PCR relied on a mix of 60 forward primers for TCR Vbeta segments and 13 reverse primers for TCR Jbeta segments. This immuneACCESS table, as held by TCRdb, lists in-frame sequences with V and J called but not all clones. Of the missing ones, under half trace to an unresolved V gene in checked studies; the others have no known cause. A total of around 97,000 clones appear in this sample, 65% to 85% of them only once. The biggest ten clones account for 3.5% to 4.5% of the sample. The material sequenced was PBMCs. All receptors derive from a man over 45 in good health and CMV-seropositive.

The genes are TRBV7-9 and TRBJ2-5; 9 bases agree with TRBD1. J was trimmed by 11 bases and V by 1 base; bases with no gene match: 11. The V gene's germline CDR1 is SEHNR and CDR2 FQNEAQ (reference sequence). CDR3 length: 15 amino acids. CDR3 nucleotide sequence: TGTGCCAGCAGCTTAGGAGGGACAGGGTTGGGTGAGCAGTACTTC. It translates to CASSLGGTGLGEQYF.

This chain uses TRBV27 with TRBJ2-3; D ambiguous. Trimming took 2 bases from V and 3 from J, leaving 12 bases between them. Germline V gene data show CDR1 as MNHEY and CDR2 as SMNVEV (reference sequence). This CDR3 has 15 amino acids. The CDR3 sequence is CASSLRLTGTDTQYF. In DNA form, the CDR3 reads TGTGCCAGCAGTTTACGTTTGACCGGGACAGATACGCAGTATTTT.

The chain is built from TRBV11-2 and TRBJ2-7; D possibly corresponds to TRBD1 (5 bases). The germline V gene has CDR1 SGHAT and CDR2 FQNNGV. Trimming took 1 base from V and 1 from J, leaving 11 bases between them. This CDR3 has 15 amino acids. This CDR3 reads CASSLGPDTSYEQYF. The DNA of the CDR3 is TGTGCCAGCAGCTTAGGACCGGACACTTCCTACGAGCAGTACTTC.

The rearrangement links TRBV4-3 to TRBJ2-2; tentatively, D is TRBD2 (5 bases). The CDR3 consists of 17 residues. The V gene's germline CDR1 is LGHNA and CDR2 YSLEER. Trimming pared 1 base from V and 5 bases from J, leaving 17 bases between. CDR3 protein: CASSQGPADPGTGELFF. The CDR3 DNA is TGCGCCAGCAGCCAAGGGCCAGCGGACCCGGGAACCGGGGAGCTGTTTTTT.

The rearrangement uses TRBV5-1 and TRBJ2-7; TRBD2 matches at 13 bases. V shed 0 bases, J shed 3 bases, and the junction held 3 bases outside the gene matches. Germline V CDR1 and CDR2: SGHRS, YFSETQ. The CDR3 is 16 residues long. In DNA form, the CDR3 reads TGCGCCAGCAGCTTGGGGGGGACTAGCGGGAACTACGAGCAGTACTTC. Translated, it gives CASSLGGTSGNYEQYF.

The V gene is TRBV9, the J gene TRBJ2-5; 12 positions match TRBD2. The J call may be mistaken, given a closer DNA end match to TRBJ2-7. This CDR3 contains 14 residues. CDR1 and CDR2 from the germline V gene are SGDLS and YYNGEE. The CDR3 spells CASSPRLAGDEQYF. The DNA for the CDR3 is TGTGCCAGCAGCCCCCGACTAGCGGGAGACGAGCAGTACTTC.

J is TRBJ1-5 and V is TRBV4-2; no definite D call. The length of the CDR3 is 15 residues. Trimming took 0 bases from V and 4 from J, leaving 10 bases between them. Germline lookup yields CDR1 LGHNA and CDR2 YNFKEQ. CDR3 nucleotide sequence: TGTGCCAGCAGCCAAGAAAGGTCCAGGAATCAGCCCCAGCATTTT. Residues: CASSQERSRNQPQHF.

The chain uses TRBV28 and TRBJ2-3; maybe TRBD1 (6 bases). Trimming left V 7 bases short and J 0 bases short, with 17 bases between. The CDR3 contains 16 residues. CDR1 and CDR2 (germline): MDHEN, SYDVKM. The CDR3 DNA reads as TGTGCCAGCAATGCCAAACAGGGAAGTAGCACAGATACGCAGTATTTT. Protein product: CASNAKQGSSTDTQYF.

Worth noting for this clone: Different DNA sequences within this sample yield the same CDR3. CDR3 protein: CASSPTSGSSYEQYF. CDR3 nucleotides: TGTGCCAGCTCACCAACTAGCGGGAGCTCCTACGAGCAGTACTTC. V is TRBV18 and J is TRBJ2-7; TRBD2 agrees at 11 bases. The V and J ends lost 2 bases and 0 bases, in that order; junction bases with no gene match: 0. This CDR3 spans 15 amino acids. From germline, CDR1 is KGHSH and CDR2 LQKENI.

Notes on this clone: The germline gene is not matched at one end of the junction; a read error may be the cause. The chain uses TRBV9 and TRBJ2-1; 13 nucleotides agree with TRBD2. CDR3 size: 14 residues. In germline, CDR1 is SGDLS, CDR2 YYNGEE. CDR3 bases: TGTGCCAGCAGCCCCCGACTAGCGGGAGGTCCTGGGGTCTTC. The encoded protein is CASSPRLAGGPGVF.

The V call is TRBV9, the J call TRBJ2-1; no reliable D call. The CDR3 totals 15 residues. Trimming pared 0 bases from V and 6 bases from J, leaving 13 bases between. CDR1 and CDR2 from the germline V gene are SGDLS and YYNGEE. CDR3 sequence (DNA): TGTGCCAGCAGCGTAGCCGCCTCGCCGGGCAATGAGCAGTTCTTC. Translated, it gives CASSVAASPGNEQFF.

The chain is built from TRBV6-5 and TRBJ2-5, with 8 positions matching TRBD2. Germline V gives CDR1 MNHEY, CDR2 SVGAGI. CDR3 length: 15 amino acids. V gave up 7 bases and J gave up 3 bases; unmatched junction bases: 10. The DNA of the CDR3 is TGTGCCAGCACCCCGGGGGGAGCGGGGGAAGAGACCCAGTACTTC. This sequence encodes CASTPGGAGEETQYF.